This T cell receptor beta chain comes out of a study of neurological immune-mediated disorders. The germline V gene has CDR1 DFQATT and CDR2 SNEGSKA (reference sequence). V was cut by 0 bases and J by 1 base, with 16 bases left in between. The CDR3 spans 17 residues. Overall study findings and caveats: Expanded clones shared no identical CDR3 amino acid sequences across subjects, which suggested private TCR-beta repertoires in all groups. A possible signature appeared as one related-CDR3 cluster, in which phylogenetic grouping placed the repertoires of 18 of 34 multiple sclerosis patients.

cDNA synthesis was performed by 5'RACE with 10-nucleotide random UMIs. TCRdb fed the 5' RACE reads into MiXCR, producing one record per CDR3 protein. The profile shows over 60,000 distinct CDR3 sequences, approximately 5% of them singletons. This clonotype has a count of ten or more. No antigen is known for it. Unsorted libraries used 2 million PBMCs kept at -80 degrees C. The clonotype originates from a woman under 40 with multiple sclerosis. What was sequenced was PBMCs. This chain links TRBV20-1 with TRBJ2-1, with unresolved D. The CDR3 sequence is CSARDPNRSRSYNEQFF. Here the CDR3 DNA reads TGCAGTGCTAGAGACCCCAACCGGTCGCGGTCCTACAATGAGCAGTTCTTC.